These 10 T cell receptor beta chains were all obtained from the same sample, sequenced in a study of T-cell memory formation after mild COVID-19. TCRdb reprocessed the 5' RACE reads via MiXCR and lists one record per CDR3 protein. The sample has approximately 560,000 distinct CDR3 sequences; around 16% are singletons. Input material: PBMCs or a T cell subset sorted from them (not recorded which). These receptors were taken from an adult woman who had mild COVID-19 (a few samples of this study predate the infection). Cell type and time point are not known.

The V call is TRBV20-1, the J call TRBJ2-1; possibly TRBD1 or TRBD2 for D (5 bases each). From germline, CDR1 is DFQATT and CDR2 SNEGSKA (reference sequence). This CDR3 is 15 amino acids long. V was cut by 5 bases and J by 0 bases, with 14 bases left in between. The CDR3 DNA reads as TGCAGTGCTGAATGGGGGATAAGCTCCTACAATGAGCAGTTCTTC. Translation gives CSAEWGISSYNEQFF.

In this sample, this clonotype turned up a few times. Germline is not matched at one junction end, which may reflect a read error. The gene calls are TRBV9 and TRBJ2-5, with D unclear. The CDR3 loop spans 8 amino acids. The germline gives CDR1 SGDLS, CDR2 YYNGEE. This CDR3 is CASTPFGF. The CDR3 nucleotides are TGTGCCAGCACACCCTTTGGATTC.

The CDR3 DNA reads as TGCAGCGTCGCTGGGGGACAAAAGGATTCACCCCTCCACTTT. Residues: CSVAGGQKDSPLHF. The V and J genes are TRBV29-1 and TRBJ1-6; D possibly corresponds to TRBD1 (6 bases). Trimming shortened V by 6 bases and J by 8 bases, and 17 bases separated the two germline ends. This CDR3 is built from 14 residues. Germline lookup yields CDR1 SQVTM and CDR2 ANQGSEA.

Of note for this clonotype: A single base separates this from a much larger clone, so it may be a read error. The chain joins TRBV12-3 or TRBV12-4 to TRBJ1-1; 10 bases match TRBD1. The CDR3 spans 16 residues. Written as DNA, the CDR3 is TGTGCCAGCAGCCTAGGGGGGGGACAGGGGTATACTGAAGTTTTCTTT. This codes for CASSLGGGQGYTEVFF.

This clonotype has ten or more counts. The rearrangement joins TRBV5-1 to TRBJ2-3; D ambiguous. The CDR3 loop spans 11 amino acids. V was cut by 1 base and J by 6 bases, with 3 bases left in between. Per the germline V gene, CDR1 is SGHRS and CDR2 is YFSETQ. The CDR3 DNA follows: TGCGCCAGCAGCTTGTTGGATACGCAGTATTTT. This sequence encodes CASSLLDTQYF. Supplemented by reference TRBV5-1 and TRBJ2-3, the full variable domain reads KAGVTQTPRYLIKTRGQQVTLSCSPISGHRSVSWYQQTPGQGLQFLFEYFSETQRNKGNFPGRFSGRQFSNSRSEMNVSTLELGDSALYLCASSLLDTQYFGPGTRLTVL.

This chain uses TRBV20-1 with TRBJ2-1, with D possibly TRBD1 on 6 matching bases. This CDR3 has 13 amino acids. Germline V gene data show CDR1 as DFQATT and CDR2 as SNEGSKA (reference sequence). V was cut by 1 base and J by 6 bases, with 10 bases left in between. The CDR3 spells CSARAVDSNEQFF. CDR3 DNA: TGCAGTGCTAGAGCAGTGGACAGCAATGAGCAGTTCTTC.

This sequence joins TRBV6-5 and TRBJ2-1; 11 bases line up with TRBD2. V trimming: 0 bases; J trimming: 9 bases; junction bases outside the gene matches: 4. This CDR3 has 15 residues. Germline loops: CDR1 MNHEY, CDR2 SVGAGI. In DNA, the CDR3 is TGTGCCAGCAGTTACTCTGATAGCGGGGGGGGTGAGCAGTTCTTC. Protein product: CASSYSDSGGGEQFF.

CDR3 sequence: CASSSIGTSGYNEQFF. The CDR3 DNA reads TGTGCCAGCAGCTCCATTGGGACTAGCGGTTACAATGAGCAGTTCTTC. V gene TRBV7-2 combines with J gene TRBJ2-1, with 11 bases that match TRBD2. The V gene's germline CDR1 is SGHTA and CDR2 FQGNSA. J gave up 4 bases and V 4 bases, and 6 bases lay outside the gene matches. The CDR3 contains 16 residues.

Only a few counts were recorded for this clonotype. The V gene is TRBV7-2, the J gene TRBJ2-6; possibly TRBD2 for D (6 bases). This CDR3 contains 15 residues. Germline CDR1 SGHTA, CDR2 FQGNSA. Trimming stripped 6 bases from V and 4 bases from J, with 13 bases between. CDR3 coding DNA: TGTGCCAGCAGACCCGGGAGTGCGGGGGCCAACGTCCTGACTTTC. Encoded protein: CASRPGSAGANVLTF. Variable domain in full (rest from reference TRBV7-2 and TRBJ2-6): GAGVSQSPSNKVTEKGKDVELRCDPISGHTALYWYRQSLGQGLEFLIYFQGNSAPDKSGLPSDRFSAERTGGSVSTLTIQRTQQEDSAVYLCASRPGSAGANVLTFGAGSRLTVL.

A few counts support this clonotype. V usage is TRBV5-5 and J usage is TRBJ2-5, with 8 bases lining up with TRBD2. The germline V gene has CDR1 SGHKS and CDR2 YYEKEE (reference sequence). The CDR3 sequence is 12 residues long. CDR3 sequence reads: CGSGMYQETQYF. Written as DNA, the CDR3 is TGTGGTAGCGGGATGTACCAAGAGACCCAGTACTTC.